A selection of T cell receptor beta chains follows, all from one sample in a study of T-cell reconstitution after alpha-beta-depleted transplantation in children. In TCRdb, the PCR reads were re-called with MiXCR into one record per CDR3 protein. The table lists roughly 400,000 distinct CDR3 sequences, 43% of them singletons, with 27% in the top ten. The material was PBMCs, obtained before TCRalphabeta/CD19-depleted stem cell transplant. The receptors were sampled from a girl aged 2-10 years with aplastic anemia, due to receive a stem cell transplant. Each CDR3 is given with its conserved first and last residue. Fields, in order: clone size, D gene, V gene, J gene, CDR3 protein. D genes are given only for firm matches. Only part of the rows carry a size: once, few, many, or a class if the clone is expanded.

>few|TRBD1|TRBV19|TRBJ2-7
CASSILPGGSYEQYF
>.|.|TRBV7-2|TRBJ2-3
CASSFKISDTQYF
>many|.|TRBV24-1|TRBJ2-7
CATSDSTKALYEQYF
>.|.|TRBV7-2|TRBJ2-7
CASSLSQSRSYEQYF
>.|.|TRBV5-5|TRBJ2-5
CASSLGRSGAQPEETQYF
>.|.|TRBV2|TRBJ1-1
CASKPQVYTEAFF
>many|.|TRBV11-2|TRBJ2-1
CASSFTTGVFF
>.|TRBD2|TRBV4-1|TRBJ2-5
CASSQEMSLAGAQETQYF
>.|TRBD1|TRBV12-3/TRBV12-4|TRBJ2-1
CASSGQGGRNEQFF
>.|.|TRBV29-1|TRBJ2-3
CSVSPRTDSPTQYF
>few|.|TRBV29-1|TRBJ2-1
CSLTFSAVYNEQFF
>.|.|TRBV18|TRBJ1-2
CASSPTPEWDFYGYTF
>many|TRBD1|TRBV11-2|TRBJ2-7
CASSLKTGGYEQYF
>.|TRBD1|TRBV5-1|TRBJ2-7
CASSYAGQGARTYEQYF
>.|TRBD1|TRBV19|TRBJ2-1
CASIAQGRGEDEQFF
>.|.|TRBV5-1|TRBJ2-2
CASSFNTGDTGELFF
>.|.|TRBV12-3/TRBV12-4|TRBJ2-1
CAGSLAGSYNEQFF
>.|.|TRBV20-1|TRBJ1-4
CSARGQGSEKLFF
>.|.|TRBV20-1|TRBJ2-7
CSARDSSYEQYF
>few|TRBD2|TRBV7-2|TRBJ2-1
CASSEATSGRAEKQFF
>.|.|TRBV20-1|TRBJ2-2
CSAARQGLGELFF
>many|.|TRBV5-1|TRBJ1-2
CASSQGRYYGYTF
>.|.|TRBV28|TRBJ1-1
CASSLELGGGLLNTEAFF
>few|.|TRBV27|TRBJ1-1
CASSLLRNTEAFF
>many|.|TRBV29-1|TRBJ2-2
CSVVWGSLNTGELFF
>.|.|TRBV6-1|TRBJ2-1
CASSEGTHRNEQFF
>.|.|TRBV15|TRBJ2-1
CATSRDLQRASYNEQFF
>.|TRBD2|TRBV28|TRBJ2-7
CPSSWPFTGGPYEQYF
>many|.|TRBV7-9|TRBJ2-5
CASSPGVQETQYF
>.|.|TRBV27|TRBJ2-3
CASRPQGPDTQYF
>.|TRBD1|TRBV20-1|TRBJ1-1
CSARDLRGHTEAFF
>many|.|TRBV7-9|TRBJ2-2
CASLNGNTGELFF
>.|TRBD1|TRBV20-1|TRBJ2-5
CSAISDRGRETQYF
>.|.|TRBV7-2|TRBJ2-1
CASSRHTRTAYNEQFF
>.|TRBD1|TRBV10-3|TRBJ1-1
CAIRVTGDTEAFF
>.|TRBD2|TRBV5-1|TRBJ2-1
CASSLAGGRTSGNDEQFF
>few|.|TRBV12-3/TRBV12-4|TRBJ2-1
CASNLGRDYNEQFF
>many|TRBD2|TRBV12-3/TRBV12-4|TRBJ2-5
CASSFTSGLATQYF
>.|TRBD1|TRBV28|TRBJ1-5
CASTPGTGHNQPQHF
>few|TRBD2|TRBV4-2|TRBJ2-5
CASSQDLAGGLETQYF
>.|TRBD2|TRBV24-1|TRBJ2-2
CATSGPSGFTGELFF
>.|TRBD2|TRBV20-1|TRBJ2-3
CSARGTGLAVGTDTQYF